This paragraph covers one TCR beta chain sequence. Germline V gene data show CDR1 as SGDLS and CDR2 as YYNGEE. The CDR3 has 16 amino acids. V was cut by 0 bases and J by 0 bases, with 7 bases left in between. Participants, about 18 to 90 years old, spanned approximately 25 US areas. Participants' reported clinical history set cohort assignment. Before being deemed recovered, Cohort 3 donors had two negative PCRs, clearance, or symptom resolution. Per the authors' pipeline: Amplifying reference gene primers gave estimates of nucleated cell counts. Assay used: immunoSEQ multiplex PCR; TCRdb lists only in-frame clones, some missing. V, J and clone size are those of that table, while D and trimming were read from the DNA. Among 430,000 or so clones listed, roughly 90% were seen once. This sample was taken from a study of blood T cell repertoires in COVID-19.

The chain carries TRBV9 and TRBJ1-6; D call uncertain. This sequence was found in a woman between 40 and 50 years old who had recovered from COVID-19. The specimen sequenced was PBMCs or T cells enriched from blood (not recorded which). This chain's CDR3 is CASSVGAGSYNSPLHF. For the CDR3, the DNA is TGTGCCAGCAGCGTAGGAGCAGGCTCCTATAATTCACCCCTCCACTTT.